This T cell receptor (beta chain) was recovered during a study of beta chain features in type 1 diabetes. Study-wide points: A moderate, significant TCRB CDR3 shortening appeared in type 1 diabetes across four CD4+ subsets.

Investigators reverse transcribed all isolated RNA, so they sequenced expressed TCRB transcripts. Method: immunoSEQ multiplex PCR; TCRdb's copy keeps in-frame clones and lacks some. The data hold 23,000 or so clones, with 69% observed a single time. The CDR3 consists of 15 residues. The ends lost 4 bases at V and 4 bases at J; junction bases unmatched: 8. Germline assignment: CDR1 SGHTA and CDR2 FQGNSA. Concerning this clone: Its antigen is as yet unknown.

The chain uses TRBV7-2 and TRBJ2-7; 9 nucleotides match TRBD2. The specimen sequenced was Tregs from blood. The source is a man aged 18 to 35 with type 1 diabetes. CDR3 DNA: TGTGCCAGCAGCTCAGCCGCTAGCGGGGTTTACGAGCAGTACTTC. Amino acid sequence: CASSSAASGVYEQYF.